The present T cell receptor (beta chain) was sequenced within a study of cytomegalovirus exposure and HLA in healthy donors. Study details: The approximately 110 validation repertoires, a later analysis reported, used the same platform as the 650 to 800 repertoires from the first cohort. Study-wide findings and caveats: Accounts indicate the classifier identified cytomegalovirus status with strong specificity and sensitivity. The authors listed 150 to 200 TCR beta chains as cytomegalovirus-associated.

Sequencing used immunoSEQ multiplex PCR; TCRdb keeps in-frame clones, though not all of them. The repertoire holds 82,000 or so clones, with 95% as singletons. With respect to this clone: Its matching antigen is unknown.

Germline V gene lookup returns CDR1 LGHNA and CDR2 YSLEER. The CDR3 is 13 residues long. Trimming shortened V by 0 bases and J by 7 bases, and 6 bases separated the two germline ends. The genes are TRBV4-3 and TRBJ1-4; D is unclear. The sequenced sample consisted of PBMCs. The sequence came from a woman aged 18-35 years in good health and CMV-seronegative. Written as DNA, the CDR3 is TGCGCCAGCAGCCAAGATACCGGTGAAAAACTGTTTTTT. Amino acids: CASSQDTGEKLFF.